This T cell receptor (beta chain) was sequenced during a study of blood T cell repertoires in COVID-19. In the study overall: T cells, B-cell-depleted T cells, or PBMCs supplied cDNA or gDNA.

This table comes from immunoSEQ multiplex PCR, and its TCRdb copy is limited to in-frame clones, with some not included. The data show 150,000 to 200,000 clones, with under 80% seen just once and about 15% held by the top ten. The participants were between about 18 and 95 years old and came from about two dozen US areas. Participants reported their clinical history, and cohort assignment relied on those reports. This CDR3 region has 16 residues. Germline V gene lookup returns CDR1 WNHNN and CDR2 SYGVQD (reference sequence). Trimming took 4 bases from V and 1 from J; bases not matched to a gene: 6. The receptor's source is a woman between 45 and 60 years old with acute COVID-19. The V gene is TRBV10-1, the J gene TRBJ2-2; 7 bases agree with TRBD2. The material sequenced was PBMCs or T cells enriched from blood (not recorded which). The CDR3 loop reads CASSGSGGLNTGELFF. CDR3 in DNA: TGCGCCAGCAGTGGATCGGGGGGTCTGAACACCGGGGAGCTGTTTTTT.